A single sample gave rise to the 17 T cell receptor beta chains below, sequenced in a study of human T cells and chemical hapten exposure (dated by TCRdb to 2020 to 2022). Libraries were built with RACE. Instrument on record: NextSeq 500. TCRdb handled the public reads itself, with Q25 trimming in fastp and clone calling in MiXCR, and kept productive beta chains. Every entry covers one CDR3 protein and lists the most common genes and DNA from its rows. Here the sample has 180,000 or so distinct CDR3 sequences; around 22% occur a single time. The biggest ten clones account for roughly 6.7% of the sample. The time point label on this specimen signifies: patch test 1, 2 weeks after DPC sensitization. The sample's treatment or condition label is to be understood as: therapeutic diphenylcyclopropenone sensitization with weekly scalp DPC. Sequenced here: whole blood, sampled in connection with sensitization to the hapten diphenylcyclopropenone (DPC). The receptors here all came from a woman in her fifties or sixties with alopecia areata. Some clones in this sample may be carry-over from other donors' samples.

This clonotype showed up just a few times. V and J are TRBV5-1 and TRBJ2-7, with D perhaps given as TRBD1 or TRBD2 (5 bases each). Germline lookup yields CDR1 SGHRS and CDR2 YFSETQ. The CDR3 length is 14 residues. Deletions cut 4 bases from V and 2 bases from J, with 13 bases between. The CDR3 reads CASSGGVAAYEQYF. CDR3 bases: TGCGCCAGCAGCGGGGGAGTTGCCGCCTACGAGCAGTACTTC. The variable domain in full, with the rest retrieved from reference TRBV5-1 and TRBJ2-7, is KAGVTQTPRYLIKTRGQQVTLSCSPISGHRSVSWYQQTPGQGLQFLFEYFSETQRNKGNFPGRFSGRQFSNSRSEMNVSTLELGDSALYLCASSGGVAAYEQYFGPGTRLTVT.

This clonotype was observed at least ten times. The chain uses TRBV20-1 and TRBJ2-3; perhaps D is TRBD1 or TRBD2 (5 bases each). Between the trimmed V and J ends, which lost 3 bases and 2 bases, there was a span of 12 bases. The CDR3 consists of 14 residues. Germline CDR1 reads DFQATT; CDR2 reads SNEGSKA (reference sequence). The CDR3 loop is CSASDRGYTDTQYF. DNA for the CDR3: TGCAGTGCTAGTGATCGGGGCTACACAGATACGCAGTATTTT.

This chain links TRBV5-5 with TRBJ2-5, with TRBD1 identical over 9 bases. Germline trimming cut 0 bases from V and 1 base from J; bases unmatched to any gene: 1. Germline V gene lookup returns CDR1 SGHKS and CDR2 YYEKEE (reference sequence). This CDR3 has 15 residues. CDR3 loop: CASSLGDRAQETQYF. The DNA for the CDR3 is TGTGCCAGCAGCTTGGGGGACAGGGCCCAAGAGACCCAGTACTTC.

Here the CDR3 reads CASSYSGIRYNEQFF. The CDR3 coding sequence is TGTGCCAGCAGTTATTCCGGGATTCGCTACAATGAGCAGTTCTTC. The rearrangement uses TRBV6-8 and TRBJ2-1; TRBD2 might be the D (5 bases). V was shortened by 3 bases and J by 3 bases, with 12 bases between the two germline ends. The germline V gene encodes CDR1 MNHGY and CDR2 SAAAGT. The CDR3 covers 15 residues.

The table lists this clonotype with a few counts. The chain joins TRBV29-1 to TRBJ2-5; D is undetermined. Germline loops: CDR1 SQVTM, CDR2 ANQGSEA. Between the trimmed V and J ends, which lost 4 bases and 3 bases, there was a span of 9 bases. The CDR3 totals 12 residues. The CDR3 coding sequence is TGCAGCGTTGCCCGACCAAAAGAGACCCAGTACTTC. Translation: CSVARPKETQYF.

As for this clonotype: The junction departs from the called germline gene at one end, perhaps through a read error. The V call is TRBV5-1, the J call TRBJ1-1; no clear D gene. CDR3 length equals 14 residues. Germline V gives CDR1 SGHRS, CDR2 YFSETQ. CDR3 loop: CASSLGPMNSEAFF. DNA for the CDR3: TGCGCCAGCAGCTTGGGACCGATGAACTCTGAAGCTTTCTTT.

V usage is TRBV20-1 and J usage is TRBJ2-2; 8 nucleotides agree with TRBD1. The V gene's germline CDR1 is DFQATT and CDR2 SNEGSKA (reference sequence). Trimming at V came to 6 bases and at J to 6 bases, leaving 12 bases not matched to a gene. CDR3 size: 15 residues. CDR3 coding DNA: TGCAGTGCCGAGGACAGGGCAAAGAAAGCCGGGGAGCTGTTTTTT. As protein: CSAEDRAKKAGELFF.

This clonotype was picked up a small number of times. V is TRBV7-8 and J is TRBJ1-1; 7 bases fit TRBD1. Germline V gene data show CDR1 as SGHVS and CDR2 as FQNEAQ. The V gene end was trimmed by 6 bases and the J gene end by 4 bases; junction bases not matched to a gene: 11. The CDR3 has 15 amino acids. CDR3: CASRLREGQSTEAFF. Written as DNA, the CDR3 is TGTGCCAGCAGGTTACGTGAGGGACAGAGCACTGAAGCTTTCTTT.

The J gene is TRBJ1-3, the V gene TRBV11-2; D uncertain. This CDR3 spans 15 amino acids. The germline V gene encodes CDR1 SGHAT and CDR2 FQNNGV. V lost 1 base to trimming and J lost 3 bases, with 10 bases between them. CDR3 coding DNA: TGTGCCAGCAGCTTAGGGGCTGGGAGTGGAAACACCATATATTTT. This translates into CASSLGAGSGNTIYF. Full variable domain (outside the CDR3, taken from reference TRBV11-2 and TRBJ1-3): EAGVAQSPRYKIIEKRQSVAFWCNPISGHATLYWYQQILGQGPKLLIQFQNNGVVDDSQLPKDRFSAERLKGVDSTLKIQPAKLEDSAVYLCASSLGAGSGNTIYFGEGSWLTVV.

A note on this clonotype: The conserved final phenylalanine or tryptophan is absent from the CDR3, which likely points to a read error. The DNA is left out, because the CDR3 cannot be placed on it with certainty; the CDR3 is given as TCRdb lists it. This rearrangement joins TRBV3-1 to TRBJ2-1; TRBD2 is the table's D call, not checked against the DNA. From germline, CDR1 is LGHDT and CDR2 YNNKEL (reference sequence). The CDR3 spans 12 residues, counting both ends. The CDR3 loop is CASSQGTSGVLL.

The DNA for the CDR3 is TGTGCCAGCAGCTTAGTCGCAGGAAACATTCAGTACTTC. It codes for CASSLVAGNIQYF. This chain links TRBV7-2 with TRBJ2-4; D unresolved. Germline values: CDR1 SGHTA, CDR2 FQGNSA. The CDR3 is made up of 13 amino acids. V was pared by 1 base and J by 6 bases, with 7 bases between. Variable domain in full (rest from reference TRBV7-2 and TRBJ2-4): GAGVSQSPSNKVTEKGKDVELRCDPISGHTALYWYRQSLGQGLEFLIYFQGNSAPDKSGLPSDRFSAERTGGSVSTLTIQRTQQEDSAVYLCASSLVAGNIQYFGAGTRLSVL.

This clonotype was seen a few times. This rearrangement joins TRBV2 to TRBJ2-7, with 9 bases that match TRBD1. The CDR3 runs 13 residues. J lost 6 bases, V lost 7 bases, and 7 bases had no gene match. Germline CDR1 is SNHLY and CDR2 is FYNNEI. CDR3 coding DNA: TGTGCCAGCACCCGGGACAGGGTCATCGAGCAGTACTTC. It is translated as CASTRDRVIEQYF.

This clonotype was counted many times. The CDR3 coding sequence is TGCAGTGCGCAAACTAGCGGGAAGAAGTATTTT. Amino acids: CSAQTSGKKYF. The gene calls are TRBV20-1 and TRBJ2-3; 10 bases fit TRBD2. Germline CDR1 reads DFQATT; CDR2 reads SNEGSKA (reference sequence). The ends lost 6 bases at V and 13 bases at J; junction bases unmatched: 7. The CDR3 extends over 11 amino acids.

The V call is TRBV20-1, the J call TRBJ2-3; a weak D match, TRBD1 (5 bases). The length of the CDR3 is 15 residues. V shed 1 base and J shed 0 bases, with 11 bases lying between them. Germline V gene lookup returns CDR1 DFQATT and CDR2 SNEGSKA (reference sequence). For the CDR3, the DNA is TGCAGTGCTAGAGCTAGGGGCGGTAGCACAGATACGCAGTATTTT. This encodes CSARARGGSTDTQYF.

This clonotype was detected only a few times. This chain uses TRBV7-8 with TRBJ1-4; D gene uncertain. The CDR3 sequence is 16 residues long. Trimming left V 5 bases short and J 4 bases short, with 17 bases between. Germline V gene lookup returns CDR1 SGHVS and CDR2 FQNEAQ. CDR3 in amino acids: CASSPRWPKSNEKLFF. Written as DNA, the CDR3 is TGTGCCAGCAGCCCGCGTTGGCCGAAAAGTAATGAAAAACTGTTTTTT.

This clonotype appeared a few times. J is TRBJ2-2 and V is TRBV24-1, with 12 bases fitting TRBD2. The CDR3 totals 17 residues. Germline V CDR1 and CDR2: KGHDR, SFDVKD. V lost 5 bases and J lost 5; bases outside the gene matches: 8. CDR3 sequence reads: CATSATSGRTRTGELFF. As DNA, the CDR3 is TGTGCCACCAGTGCGACTAGCGGGAGAACGAGGACCGGGGAGCTGTTTTTT.

The chain couples TRBV6-6 to TRBJ2-1; unclear D gene. Trimming left V 2 bases short and J 9 bases short, with 11 bases between. From germline, CDR1 is MNHNY and CDR2 SVGAGI (reference sequence). The CDR3 has 13 amino acids. DNA of the CDR3: TGTGCCAGCAGTTACCTTTCCAAGGTTGAGCAGTTCTTC. Residues: CASSYLSKVEQFF.